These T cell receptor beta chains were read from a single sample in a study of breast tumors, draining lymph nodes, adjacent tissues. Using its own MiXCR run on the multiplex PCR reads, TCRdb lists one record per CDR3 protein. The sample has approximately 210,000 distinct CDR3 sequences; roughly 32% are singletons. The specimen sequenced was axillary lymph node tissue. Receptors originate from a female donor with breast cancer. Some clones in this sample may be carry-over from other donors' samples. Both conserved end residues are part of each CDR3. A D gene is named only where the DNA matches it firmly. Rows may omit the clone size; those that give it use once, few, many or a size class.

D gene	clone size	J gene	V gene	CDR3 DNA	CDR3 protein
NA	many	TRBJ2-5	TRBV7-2	TGTGCCAGCAGCTTAAGGTTAGAGACCCAGTACTTC	CASSLRLETQYF
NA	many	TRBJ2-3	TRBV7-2	TGTGCCAGCAGCTTAGTGGGGGTTGAGGATACGCAGTATTTT	CASSLVGVEDTQYF
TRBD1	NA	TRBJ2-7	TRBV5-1	TGCGCCAGCACCGCGACAGGGGGCTACGAGCAGTACTTC	CASTATGGYEQYF
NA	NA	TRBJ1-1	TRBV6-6	TGTGCCAGCAGTCCGAGACCGATAAACACTGAAGCTTTCTTT	CASSPRPINTEAFF
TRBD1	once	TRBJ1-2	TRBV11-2	TGTGCCAGCAGCCCCCAGGGGGCTCTCTATGGCTACACCTTC	CASSPQGALYGYTF
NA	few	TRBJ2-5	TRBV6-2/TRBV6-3	TGTGCCAGCAGTCACTCGCTCAGGGCAGAGACCCAGTACTTC	CASSHSLRAETQYF
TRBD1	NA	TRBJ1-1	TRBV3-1	TGCGCCAGCAGCCCTTACAGGGGGCGGGAGGGGGTGACGGCTTTCTTT	CASSPYRGREGVTAFF
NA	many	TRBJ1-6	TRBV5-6	TGTGCCAGCAGCCCCTTAACTAATAAGGGATCACCCCTCCACTTT	CASSPLTNKGSPLHF
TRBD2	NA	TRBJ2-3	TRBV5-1	TGCGCCAGCAGCTTGGCTGGACTAGCGGGAGATACGCAGTATTTT	CASSLAGLAGDTQYF
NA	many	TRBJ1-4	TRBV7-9	TGTGCCAGCAGCTTAGGCAGGGACAAACTGTTTTTT	CASSLGRDKLFF
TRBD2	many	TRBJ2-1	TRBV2	TGTGCCAGCAGGGACGCCAGTGGGACTAGCGGGAGGCCGAGCTCCTACAATGAGCAGTTCTTC	CASRDASGTSGRPSSYNEQFF
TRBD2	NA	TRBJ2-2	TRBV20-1	TGCAGTGCTAGGGAACTAGCGGGGAGGAGGAACACCGGGGAGCTGTTTTTT	CSARELAGRRNTGELFF
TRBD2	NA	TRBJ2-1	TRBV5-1	TGCGCCAGCACTCCAATAGCGGGAGGCTCCTACAATGAGCAGTTCTTC	CASTPIAGGSYNEQFF
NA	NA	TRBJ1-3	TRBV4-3	TGCGCCAGCAGCCAAGAGTCGGGGACTGGCTACACCATATATTTT	CASSQESGTGYTIYF
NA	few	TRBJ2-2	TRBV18	TGTGCCAGCTCTGACCGGGGGACCGGGGAGCTGTTTTTT	CASSDRGTGELFF
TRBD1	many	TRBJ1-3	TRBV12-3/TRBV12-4	TGTGCCAGCAGTTTCCACAGGGGGTACACCATATATTTT	CASSFHRGYTIYF
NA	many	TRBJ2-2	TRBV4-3	TGCGCCAGCAGCCAAGTAGTCAGGGTGGCCGGGGAGCTGTTTTTT	CASSQVVRVAGELFF